The present T cell receptor (beta chain) was sequenced within a study of T-cell memory formation after mild COVID-19. TCRdb re-analysed the 5' RACE reads in MiXCR, keeping a single row per CDR3 protein. Of around 250,000 distinct CDR3 sequences listed, under 20% were seen once; the top ten hold approximately 25%. The germline V gene has CDR1 SGHRS and CDR2 YFSETQ. The CDR3 contains 17 residues. V lost 2 bases, J lost 3 bases, and 10 bases stayed unmatched. This clonotype was sampled from a man between 18 and 29 years old who had mild COVID-19 (a few samples of this study predate the infection). Cell type and time point are not known. This chain connects TRBV5-1 to TRBJ2-7; 11 nucleotides align to TRBD1. Specimen: PBMCs or a T cell subset sorted from them (not recorded which). For the CDR3, the DNA is TGCGCCAGCAGCTTTCTACTCCCGGGACAGGGGGACTACGAGCAGTACTTC. Its translation is CASSFLLPGQGDYEQYF.